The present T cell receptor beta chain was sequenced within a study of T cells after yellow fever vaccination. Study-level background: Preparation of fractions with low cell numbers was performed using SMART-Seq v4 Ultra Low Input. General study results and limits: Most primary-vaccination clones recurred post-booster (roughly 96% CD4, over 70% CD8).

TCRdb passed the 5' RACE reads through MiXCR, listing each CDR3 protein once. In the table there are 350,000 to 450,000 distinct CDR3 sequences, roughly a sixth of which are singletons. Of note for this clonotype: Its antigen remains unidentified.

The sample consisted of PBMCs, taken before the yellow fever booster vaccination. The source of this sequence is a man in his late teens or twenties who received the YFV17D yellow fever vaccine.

CDR3 nucleotide sequence: TGCGCCAGCAGCCGCATTTGGGGGGTCGGCACAGATACGCAGTATTTT. It translates to CASSRIWGVGTDTQYF. This sequence joins TRBV4-3 and TRBJ2-3; D perhaps matches TRBD2 (6 bases). The CDR3 contains 16 residues. The V end was cut by 4 bases, the J end by 1 base, with 15 bases between. The germline CDR1 and CDR2 sequences are LGHNA and YSLEER.